One and the same sample provided the 5 T cell receptor beta chains below, sequenced in a study of vaccination and CD4 T cells after COVID-19. The Oncomine TCR Beta short-read assay generated sequence data from the DNA of cultured CD4+ T cells. TCRdb used MiXCR to reprocess the PCR reads, holding one entry per CDR3 protein. The data contain about 12,000 distinct CDR3 sequences, roughly 61% of them singletons. Antigen specificity for these receptors is unknown. Treatment described: approximately nine-day PBMC culture with coronavirus spike peptide pools or control peptides (ViraFEST assay). Sequencing used CD4+ T cells from blood, cultured in vitro, obtained before SARS-CoV-2 vaccination. The receptor set was obtained from a human donor who had recovered from COVID-19.

The chain links TRBV28 to TRBJ1-5, with D perhaps matching TRBD1 (6 bases). CDR1 MDHEN and CDR2 SYDVKM come from the germline V gene. V was cut by 5 bases and J by 3 bases, with 8 bases left in between. This CDR3 is 13 amino acids long. In DNA, the CDR3 is TGTGCCAGCAGTCGGACAGTCAATCAGCCCCAGCATTTT. Translation gives CASSRTVNQPQHF.

This clonotype was counted a single time. This chain links TRBV19 with TRBJ2-1, with TRBD1 identical over 7 bases. V lost 5 bases and J lost 7; bases outside the gene matches: 5. The CDR3 consists of 13 residues. The germline V gene has CDR1 LNHDA and CDR2 SQIVND (reference sequence). The CDR3 DNA follows: TGTGCCAGTAGTCGACAGGGTGTGAATGAGCAGTTCTTC. This sequence encodes CASSRQGVNEQFF.

This chain connects TRBV6-2 or TRBV6-3 to TRBJ2-7; D possibly corresponds to TRBD1 (6 bases). Per germline, CDR1 MNHEY and CDR2 SVGEGT. The V end lost 5 bases, the J end lost 2 bases, and 16 bases lay between the germline ends. The CDR3 is made up of 15 amino acids. The CDR3 is CASSPETGPPYEQYF. CDR3 in DNA: TGTGCCAGCAGTCCCGAGACAGGCCCTCCCTACGAGCAGTACTTC.

Note on this clonotype: At one end the junction does not follow the germline gene, possibly because of a read error. V gene TRBV15 combines with J gene TRBJ1-3; no clear D. This CDR3 comprises 15 residues. Germline CDR1 LNHNV, CDR2 YYDKDF (reference sequence). CDR3 sequence reads: CAASRVGGTGNTIYF. The CDR3 region has the DNA TGTGCCGCCAGCAGAGTTGGAGGGACTGGAAACACCATATATTTT. Using reference TRBV15 and TRBJ1-3 for the parts outside the CDR3, the full variable domain is DAMVIQNPRYQVTQFGKPVTLSCSQTLNHNVMYWYQQKSSQAPKLLFHYYDKDFNNEADTPDNFQSRRPNTSFCFLDIRSPGLGDTAMYLCAASRVGGTGNTIYFGEGSWLTVV.

V gene TRBV6-2 or TRBV6-3 combines with J gene TRBJ2-7, with a possible D match to TRBD1 (6 bases). V lost 2 bases and J 1 base, leaving 12 bases between the germline ends. This CDR3 has 15 residues. Germline V gene data show CDR1 as MNHEY and CDR2 as SVGEGT. The CDR3 nucleotides read TGTGCCAGCAGTTACGGGGGCGCGGGTTCCTACGAGCAGTACTTC. This gives the protein CASSYGGAGSYEQYF.